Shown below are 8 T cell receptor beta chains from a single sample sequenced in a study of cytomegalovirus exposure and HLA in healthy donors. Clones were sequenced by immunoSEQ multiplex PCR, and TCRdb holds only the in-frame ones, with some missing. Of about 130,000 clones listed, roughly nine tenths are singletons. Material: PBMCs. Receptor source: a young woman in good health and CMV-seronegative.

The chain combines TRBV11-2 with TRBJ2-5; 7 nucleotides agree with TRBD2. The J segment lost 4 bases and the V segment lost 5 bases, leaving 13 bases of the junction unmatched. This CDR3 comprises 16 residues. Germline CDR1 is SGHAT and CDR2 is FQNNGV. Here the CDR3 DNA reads TGTGCCAGCAGCCCCCGGGGGGTTGGGGGTGGAGAGACCCAGTACTTC. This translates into CASSPRGVGGGETQYF.

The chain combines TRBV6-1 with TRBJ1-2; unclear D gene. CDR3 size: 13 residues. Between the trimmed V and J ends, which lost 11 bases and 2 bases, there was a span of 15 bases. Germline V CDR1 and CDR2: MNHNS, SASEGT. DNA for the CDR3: TGTGCCGGGAGAAGAGAACGGAACTATGGCTACACCTTC. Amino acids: CAGRRERNYGYTF.

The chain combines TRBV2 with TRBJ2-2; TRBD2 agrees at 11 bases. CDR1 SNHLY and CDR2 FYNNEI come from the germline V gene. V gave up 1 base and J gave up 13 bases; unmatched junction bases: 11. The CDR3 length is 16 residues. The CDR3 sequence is CASSEGLAGPPAGLFF. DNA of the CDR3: TGTGCCAGCAGTGAAGGACTAGCGGGGCCCCCCGCCGGGCTGTTTTTT.

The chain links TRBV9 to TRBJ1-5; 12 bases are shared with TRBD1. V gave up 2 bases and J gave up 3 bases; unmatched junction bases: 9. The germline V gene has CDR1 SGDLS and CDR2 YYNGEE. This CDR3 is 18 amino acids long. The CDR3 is CASSVGPGTGGVNQPQHF. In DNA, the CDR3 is TGTGCCAGCAGCGTCGGCCCCGGGACAGGGGGCGTCAATCAGCCCCAGCATTTT.

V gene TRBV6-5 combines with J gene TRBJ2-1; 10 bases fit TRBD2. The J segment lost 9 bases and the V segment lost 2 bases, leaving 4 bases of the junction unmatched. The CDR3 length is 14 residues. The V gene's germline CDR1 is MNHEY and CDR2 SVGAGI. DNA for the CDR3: TGTGCCAGCAGTTACGGACTAGCGGCGGGTGAGCAGTTCTTC. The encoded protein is CASSYGLAAGEQFF.

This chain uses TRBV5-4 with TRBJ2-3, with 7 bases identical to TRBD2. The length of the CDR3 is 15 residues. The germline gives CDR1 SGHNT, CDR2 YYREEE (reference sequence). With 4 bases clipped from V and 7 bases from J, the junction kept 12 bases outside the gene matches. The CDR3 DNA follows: TGTGCCAGCAGCCCCAGCGGGGATCCCGTACATACGCAGTATTTT. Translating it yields CASSPSGDPVHTQYF.

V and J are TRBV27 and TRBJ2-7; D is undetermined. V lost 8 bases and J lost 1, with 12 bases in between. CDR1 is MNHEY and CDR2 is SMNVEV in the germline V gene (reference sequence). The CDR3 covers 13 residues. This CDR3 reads CASRSHTSYEQYF. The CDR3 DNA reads TGTGCCAGCCGTTCGCACACATCCTACGAGCAGTACTTC.

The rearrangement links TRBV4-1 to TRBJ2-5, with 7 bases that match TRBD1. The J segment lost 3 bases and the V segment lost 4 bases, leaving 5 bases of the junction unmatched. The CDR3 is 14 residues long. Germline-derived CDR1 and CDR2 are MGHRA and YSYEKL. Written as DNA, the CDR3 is TGCGCCAGCAGCCCTTGGACAGGAAAAGAGACCCAGTACTTC. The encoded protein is CASSPWTGKETQYF.